This T cell receptor beta chain was sequenced during a study of blood T cell repertoires in COVID-19. J gave up 2 bases and V 1 base, and 6 bases lay outside the gene matches. The CDR3 contains 16 residues. Germline assignment: CDR1 SGHRS and CDR2 YFSETQ. This table comes from immunoSEQ multiplex PCR, and its TCRdb copy is limited to in-frame clones, with some not included. The table lists over 300,000 clones, around nine tenths of them singletons. This chain connects TRBV5-1 to TRBJ2-5, with TRBD2 identical over 9 bases. This TCR was recovered from a woman younger than 45 with acute COVID-19. The source material was PBMCs or T cells enriched from blood (not recorded which). The CDR3 loop reads CASSLLPSGTQETQYF. CDR3 nucleotides: TGCGCCAGCAGCTTGTTGCCTAGCGGGACACAAGAGACCCAGTACTTC.